Each of the 13 T cell receptor beta chains below was sequenced from the same sample in a study of cytomegalovirus exposure and HLA in healthy donors. The PCR had 60 Vbeta and 13 Jbeta primers. This table comes from immunoSEQ multiplex PCR, and its TCRdb copy is limited to in-frame clones, with some not included. This sample has approximately 200,000 clones, with 82% found just once. The source material was PBMCs. These receptors came from a woman aged 45-65 years in good health and CMV-seropositive.

The J gene is TRBJ2-7, the V gene TRBV15, with 8 bases aligning to TRBD1. This CDR3 is 15 amino acids long. V lost 3 bases and J lost 5; bases outside the gene matches: 9. Germline CDR1 LNHNV, CDR2 YYDKDF (reference sequence). CDR3 in amino acids: CATSSAPTGVDEQYF. The CDR3 nucleotides read TGTGCCACCAGCAGTGCCCCGACAGGGGTCGACGAGCAGTACTTC.

This chain joins TRBV29-1 and TRBJ1-2; 7 bases fit TRBD1. This CDR3 is 14 amino acids long. With V trimmed by 2 bases and J by 5 bases, 8 bases remained unmatched. Germline loops: CDR1 SQVTM, CDR2 ANQGSEA. In nucleotides, the CDR3 is TGCAGCGTTGAACCCCGACAGGGAAGGTATGGCTACACCTTC. As protein: CSVEPRQGRYGYTF. The full variable domain, with the rest looked up from reference TRBV29-1 and TRBJ1-2, is SAVISQKPSRDICQRGTSLTIQCQVDSQVTMMFWYRQQPGQSLTLIATANQGSEATYESGFVIDKFPISRPNLTFSTLTVSNMSPEDSSIYLCSVEPRQGRYGYTFGSGTRLTVV.

The chain joins TRBV28 to TRBJ2-7; 7 bases agree with TRBD2. J was trimmed by 0 bases and V by 6 bases; bases with no gene match: 5. The CDR3 loop spans 14 amino acids. Per the germline V gene, CDR1 is MDHEN and CDR2 is SYDVKM. The CDR3 nucleotides are TGTGCCAGCAGCGGGGGAGGGAGCTCCTACGAGCAGTACTTC. Translating gives CASSGGGSSYEQYF. The full variable domain, with the rest looked up from reference TRBV28 and TRBJ2-7, is DVKVTQSSRYLVKRTGEKVFLECVQDMDHENMFWYRQDPGLGLRLIYFSYDVKMKEKGDIPEGYSVSREKKERFSLILESASTNQTSMYLCASSGGGSSYEQYFGPGTRLTVT.

DNA of the CDR3: TGCGCCAGCAGCTTGGATGGAGATGAAGCTTTCTTT. Translated: CASSLDGDEAFF. The chain employs TRBV5-1 and TRBJ1-1, with D hard to call. The CDR3 contains 12 residues. Germline V gene data show CDR1 as SGHRS and CDR2 as YFSETQ. Deletions cut 0 bases from V and 7 bases from J, with 7 bases between.

This clone was counted a few times. The chain carries TRBV27 and TRBJ1-2, with a weak D call TRBD1 (5 bases). The CDR3 spans 15 residues. From germline, CDR1 is MNHEY and CDR2 SMNVEV (reference sequence). Trimming took 5 bases from V and 3 from J, leaving 16 bases between them. The CDR3 is CASSPTPGFHYGYTF. CDR3 nucleotide sequence: TGTGCCAGCAGTCCCACACCAGGGTTTCACTATGGCTACACCTTC.

The V call is TRBV5-1, the J call TRBJ2-5, with TRBD1 as a possible D gene (5 bases). The CDR3 totals 15 residues. Germline V gives CDR1 SGHRS, CDR2 YFSETQ. V shed 1 base and J shed 5 bases, with 15 bases lying between them. The CDR3 is CASSLRMGLSETQYF. CDR3 coding DNA: TGCGCCAGCAGCTTGAGGATGGGGCTATCGGAGACCCAGTACTTC.

DNA for the CDR3: TGTGCCAGCGGGTCAATTGTGGGATTAGCGGGAGGGCGCCGGGAGCAGTTCTTC. The encoded protein is CASGSIVGLAGGRREQFF. This chain links TRBV27 with TRBJ2-1, with 11 bases identical to TRBD2. V dropped 8 bases and J dropped 10; count of bases not matched to a gene: 22. Germline V gene lookup returns CDR1 MNHEY and CDR2 SMNVEV (reference sequence). CDR3 size: 18 residues.

The chain is built from TRBV18 and TRBJ1-4; a possible D gene is TRBD1 (5 bases). Germline values: CDR1 KGHSH, CDR2 LQKENI. This CDR3 comprises 15 residues. The ends were cut back, 0 bases at V and 4 bases at J, with 9 bases in the middle. The CDR3 loop is CASSPPTGGNEKLFF. CDR3 sequence (DNA): TGTGCCAGCTCACCACCGACCGGGGGTAATGAAAAACTGTTTTTT.

The chain combines TRBV18 with TRBJ2-7, with TRBD2 matching over 7 bases. CDR3 length equals 15 residues. V lost 0 bases to trimming and J lost 6 bases; unmatched junction nucleotides: 8. Germline V gene lookup returns CDR1 KGHSH and CDR2 LQKENI. The CDR3 coding sequence is TGTGCCAGCTCACCACCGGGAGGGGCTGAGGGCGAGCAGTACTTC. Encoded protein: CASSPPGGAEGEQYF.

This clone was seen more than once but under ten times. This sequence joins TRBV19 and TRBJ1-1, with no clear D. This CDR3 region has 15 residues. The germline gives CDR1 LNHDA, CDR2 SQIVND (reference sequence). The germline V and J ends were trimmed by 6 bases and 0 bases, with 14 bases remaining between them. CDR3 DNA sequence: TGTGCCAGTAGGGAGGGTGGAGTCATGAACACTGAAGCTTTCTTT. This translates into CASREGGVMNTEAFF.

The chain has TRBV5-4 and TRBJ2-5; D might be TRBD2 (5 bases). The DNA end is a closer match to TRBJ2-7, so the J assignment may be wrong. Germline CDR1 and CDR2: SGHNT and YYREEE (reference sequence). CDR3 size: 15 residues. CDR3 DNA sequence: TGTGCCAGCAGCCAGAGGGCCAGTTTTGCGTACGAGCAGTACTTC. As protein: CASSQRASFAYEQYF.

The rearrangement uses TRBV28 and TRBJ2-7, with TRBD1 matching 9 bases. Germline trimming cut 5 bases from V and 3 bases from J; bases unmatched to any gene: 2. The CDR3 sequence is 13 residues long. Germline values: CDR1 MDHEN, CDR2 SYDVKM. CDR3 in amino acids: CASSGGQGYEQYF. The CDR3 nucleotides read TGTGCCAGCAGTGGGGGACAGGGCTACGAGCAGTACTTC.

The CDR3: CAGGTSGRGRDNEQFF. CDR3 coding DNA: TGTGCCGGAGGGACTAGCGGGAGGGGGCGGGACAATGAGCAGTTCTTC. This chain connects TRBV28 to TRBJ2-1, with 16 bases matching TRBD2. The CDR3 consists of 16 residues. Per germline, CDR1 MDHEN and CDR2 SYDVKM. V gave up 11 bases and J gave up 5 bases; unmatched junction bases: 9.